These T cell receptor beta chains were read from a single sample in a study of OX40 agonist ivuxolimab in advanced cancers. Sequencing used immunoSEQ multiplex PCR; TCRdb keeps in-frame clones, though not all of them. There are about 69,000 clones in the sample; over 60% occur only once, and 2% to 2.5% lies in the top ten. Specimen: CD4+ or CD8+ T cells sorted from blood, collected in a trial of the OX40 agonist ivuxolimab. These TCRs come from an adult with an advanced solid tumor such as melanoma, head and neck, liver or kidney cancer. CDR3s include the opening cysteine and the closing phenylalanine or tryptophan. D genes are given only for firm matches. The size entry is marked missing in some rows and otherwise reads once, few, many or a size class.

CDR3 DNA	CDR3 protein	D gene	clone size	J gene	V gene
TGTGCCTGGAGTGTACTGGGCAGGGTGTGGGATGCAGGAAACACCATATATTTT	CAWSVLGRVWDAGNTIYF	NA	few	TRBJ1-3	TRBV30
TGCGCCAGCAGCTTGGTGCAGGGGCCGCGGGGAAAACTGTTTTTT	CASSLVQGPRGKLFF	NA	medium-sized	TRBJ1-4	TRBV5-1
TGCGCCAGCACCGACGACCCAGGGGGGAACACCGGGGAGCTGTTTTTT	CASTDDPGGNTGELFF	TRBD1	NA	TRBJ2-2	TRBV5-1
TGTGCCAGCAGGAAACAGGGGACCTCCTACGAGCAGTACTTC	CASRKQGTSYEQYF	TRBD1	NA	TRBJ2-7	TRBV7-2
TGTGCCAGTAAGGCTCGGCGGGACACCGGGGAGCTGTTTTTT	CASKARRDTGELFF	NA	NA	TRBJ2-2	TRBV19
TGTGCCAGCAGCCGGACAGGGACTAATTCACCCCTCCACTTT	CASSRTGTNSPLHF	TRBD1	NA	TRBJ1-6	TRBV28
TGTGCCATCAGTGAGTCTGGCGGGAGGGCCGGGGGATACATTCAGTACTTC	CAISESGGRAGGYIQYF	TRBD2	NA	TRBJ2-4	TRBV10-3
TGTGCCAGCAGCTTAGCTAACGGGGCGGGTGAGCAGTTCTTC	CASSLANGAGEQFF	NA	NA	TRBJ2-1	TRBV7-9
TGTGCCAGCAGGAAAACGACGGGCTCCTACGAGCAGTACTTC	CASRKTTGSYEQYF	NA	NA	TRBJ2-7	TRBV7-2
TGTGCCACCGCCGGGAGCCCGCTTGGGGAGCAGTACTTC	CATAGSPLGEQYF	NA	NA	TRBJ2-7	TRBV25-1
TGTGCCAGCAGCCGTAGCGGGGGTGCGTCTGGGGAGCTGTTTTTT	CASSRSGGASGELFF	TRBD2	NA	TRBJ2-2	TRBV9
TGTGCCAGCAGCTTGGGGACAGTCACCGGGGAGCTGTTTTTT	CASSLGTVTGELFF	TRBD1	NA	TRBJ2-2	TRBV7-9
TGTGCCAGCAGCTTATCTAGCGGGGCGCAAGAGACCCAGTACTTC	CASSLSSGAQETQYF	TRBD2	NA	TRBJ2-5	TRBV7-3
TGTGCCTGGACCTTCAATACTCGGACTGAAGCTTTCTTT	CAWTFNTRTEAFF	NA	few	TRBJ1-1	TRBV30
TGCGCCAGCAGCTTTCAGGGGGCTACTGGAAACACCATATATTTT	CASSFQGATGNTIYF	TRBD1	NA	TRBJ1-3	TRBV5-1
TGTGCCAGCAGCAAACAGGGGGCCCCCTATGGCTACACCTTC	CASSKQGAPYGYTF	TRBD1	NA	TRBJ1-2	TRBV27
TGTGCCAGCAACCTCCTGAGGGGTCCAAATCAGCCCCAGCATTTT	CASNLLRGPNQPQHF	NA	NA	TRBJ1-5	TRBV2
TGTGCCAGCAGACCCGACAGGGGGCAGGTCGGGGAGCTGTTTTTT	CASRPDRGQVGELFF	TRBD1	once	TRBJ2-2	TRBV6-1
TGTGCCAGCAGCTTTGGAGACAGGGGGCAAGTTGAGCAGTTCTTC	CASSFGDRGQVEQFF	TRBD1	NA	TRBJ2-1	TRBV7-2
TGTGCCAGCGGCAGACGTTCCCGGGACTCTAAGGCAGATACGCAGTATTTT	CASGRRSRDSKADTQYF	NA	NA	TRBJ2-3	TRBV28
TGTGCCAGTAGCCTTAGCCAGGGAAAACTGTTTTTT	CASSLSQGKLFF	NA	NA	TRBJ1-4	TRBV19
TGTGCCAGCAGTGAAAAAGTTGGGGCCGGGGAGCAGTACTTC	CASSEKVGAGEQYF	NA	few	TRBJ2-7	TRBV6-1
TGTGCCAGCAGGGGACAGGGCCTCGAGCAGTACTTC	CASRGQGLEQYF	TRBD1	once	TRBJ2-7	TRBV11-2
TGTGCCTGGGGACAGCGTAATCAGCCCCAGCATTTT	CAWGQRNQPQHF	NA	NA	TRBJ1-5	TRBV30
TGTGCCAGCAGCCTAAGGGGATCTGGGGAGTTTTCGCCCCAGCATTTT	CASSLRGSGEFSPQHF	NA	NA	TRBJ1-5	TRBV6-6
TGTGCCAGCAGCGTAGACAGTTCCTACGAGCAGTACTTC	CASSVDSSYEQYF	NA	NA	TRBJ2-7	TRBV9
TGTGCCAGCAGCCCGAGAGGGGGGGGGCTCACAGATACGCAGTATTTT	CASSPRGGGLTDTQYF	NA	NA	TRBJ2-3	TRBV11-3
TGTGCCAGCTCACCACCGGAAGTGGGAGCAAGAGAAAAACTGTTTTTT	CASSPPEVGAREKLFF	NA	NA	TRBJ1-4	TRBV18
TGTGCCAGCAGCTTAGCGCTTCAGGCCTACAATGAGCAGTTCTTC	CASSLALQAYNEQFF	NA	NA	TRBJ2-1	TRBV7-8
TGTGCCAGTGCACAGACGGGGGTGGAGACCCAGTACTTC	CASAQTGVETQYF	NA	many	TRBJ2-5	TRBV19
TGTGCCTTTCAATCAGGGGGGAAGGGCACCGGGGAGCTGTTTTTT	CAFQSGGKGTGELFF	NA	NA	TRBJ2-2	TRBV2
TGTGCCAGCTCCTCCGGGGGGGATACCACAGATACGCAGTATTTT	CASSSGGDTTDTQYF	TRBD2	NA	TRBJ2-3	TRBV5-4
TGTGCCAGCGCGACTCTAGCGGGAGGGCGGGAAGAGACCCAGTACTTC	CASATLAGGREETQYF	TRBD2	NA	TRBJ2-5	TRBV7-7
TGTGCCAGTAGAGCCTCAGCGTGGACAGGTAGGAGTATGAACACTGAAGCTTTCTTT	CASRASAWTGRSMNTEAFF	TRBD1	NA	TRBJ1-1	TRBV19
TGTGCCAGCAGTGAAGTGCTGTACAATGAGCAGTTCTTC	CASSEVLYNEQFF	NA	NA	TRBJ2-1	TRBV2
TGTGCCAGCAGTAGGACTGGGGTCCACACCGGGGAGCTGTTTTTT	CASSRTGVHTGELFF	NA	NA	TRBJ2-2	TRBV2
TGTGCCTGGAATCCCGGACAGGGGATTTCTTCACCCCTCCACTTT	CAWNPGQGISSPLHF	TRBD1	NA	TRBJ1-6	TRBV30
TGTGCCAGCAGCTTTGACAGGGGCTCTGGGGCCAACGTCCTGACTTTC	CASSFDRGSGANVLTF	TRBD1	NA	TRBJ2-6	TRBV7-9
TGTGCCAGCAGTTCAGGAGGTATTATAGCCAAAAACATTCAGTACTTC	CASSSGGIIAKNIQYF	NA	NA	TRBJ2-4	TRBV28
TGTGCCACCCTTGGAGAGGGAAACACCGGGGAGCTGTTTTTT	CATLGEGNTGELFF	NA	NA	TRBJ2-2	TRBV6-1
TGTGCCAGCAGCGTAGCTACGCGGGAGGCGGTCTACAATGAGCAGTTCTTC	CASSVATREAVYNEQFF	TRBD2	few	TRBJ2-1	TRBV9
TGTGCCAGCAGTTTCAAACAGGCATATGGCTACACCTTC	CASSFKQAYGYTF	NA	NA	TRBJ1-2	TRBV27
TGTGCCAGCAGTGAAAGGGGGGGTGATTACAATGAGCAGTTCTTC	CASSERGGDYNEQFF	NA	few	TRBJ2-1	TRBV2
TGTGCCTGGAGTAAGAGGGGGGGATGGGAGCAGTACTTC	CAWSKRGGWEQYF	NA	NA	TRBJ2-7	TRBV30
TGTGCCAGCAGCCCGGACAGGCGCAATCAGCCCCAGCATTTT	CASSPDRRNQPQHF	TRBD1	NA	TRBJ1-5	TRBV7-2